This T cell receptor beta chain was recovered during a study of T cell changes during pregnancy in multiple sclerosis. Libraries were prepared by immunoSEQ multiplex PCR; TCRdb keeps only in-frame clonotypes and omits some of them. Among tens of thousands of clones listed, around 90% were seen once. The CDR3 has 15 amino acids. CDR1 is LGHNA and CDR2 is YNFKEQ in the germline V gene. V lost 2 bases, J lost 3 bases, and 11 bases lay in between. The receptor was isolated from a female donor with multiple sclerosis, enrolled in a pregnancy study. The material sequenced was CD4+ T cells from peripheral blood mononuclear cells, taken before pregnancy. The chain carries TRBV4-2 and TRBJ1-5, with D tentatively TRBD1 (6 bases). CDR3 residues: CASSQKGDTNQPQHF. The CDR3 region has the DNA TGTGCCAGCAGCCAAAAGGGGGATACCAATCAGCCCCAGCATTTT.